The 29 T cell receptor beta chains reported below all come from one sample, sequenced in a study of cytotoxic CD8 clonotypes in ibrutinib-treated CLL. The method was immunoSEQ multiplex PCR; TCRdb's version includes in-frame clones alone and lacks a portion of them. The sample holds tens of thousands of clones, 70% to 90% seen once. Source: PBMCs, taken before ibrutinib treatment. All receptors derive from a human donor with chronic lymphocytic leukemia.

J is TRBJ2-7 and V is TRBV7-9; D not certain. Per germline, CDR1 SEHNR and CDR2 FQNEAQ (reference sequence). CDR3 length equals 14 residues. V was cut by 4 bases and J by 0 bases, with 10 bases left in between. CDR3 in DNA: TGTGCCAGCAGCTGGCTACCGTACTCCTACGAGCAGTACTTC. Translating it yields CASSWLPYSYEQYF.

This clone came up a few times. This chain connects TRBV4-3 to TRBJ2-5; 10 nucleotides align to TRBD2. Germline CDR1 is LGHNA and CDR2 is YSLEER. The CDR3 loop spans 18 amino acids. After removal of 4 bases from V and 4 bases from J, the junction contained 15 bases not matched to a gene. This CDR3 is CASSRGGSSGSRGETQYF. The CDR3 coding sequence is TGCGCCAGCAGCCGTGGAGGCTCTAGCGGGAGTAGAGGAGAGACCCAGTACTTC.

This clone has only a few counts. This rearrangement joins TRBV9 to TRBJ1-1, with a possible D match to TRBD1 (6 bases). The ends were cut back, 4 bases at V and 3 bases at J, with 16 bases in the middle. Germline V gene data show CDR1 as SGDLS and CDR2 as YYNGEE. CDR3 length equals 15 residues. The CDR3 bases are TGTGCCAGCAGCCCTGGGGGGGGCTGGGACACTGAAGCTTTCTTT. Its protein is CASSPGGGWDTEAFF.

The chain couples TRBV6-1 to TRBJ2-1, with TRBD2 identical over 7 bases. Germline V lookup: CDR1 MNHNS, CDR2 SASEGT. This CDR3 comprises 14 residues. V dropped 7 bases and J dropped 9; count of bases not matched to a gene: 12. CDR3 nucleotide sequence: TGTGCCAGCACCGCCAGCGGGATAAGTACTGAGCAGTTCTTC. Translation gives CASTASGISTEQFF.

The table lists this clone with a count of one. The chain carries TRBV27 and TRBJ2-1, with TRBD2 matching 9 bases. Germline CDR1 is MNHEY and CDR2 is SMNVEV (reference sequence). CDR3 size: 19 residues. V lost 8 bases and J lost 3; bases outside the gene matches: 20. The chain's CDR3 is CASSPIRASGKDGYNEQFF. The CDR3 DNA reads as TGTGCCAGCTCCCCCATCCGGGCTAGCGGGAAGGACGGCTACAATGAGCAGTTCTTC.

Only a few counts were recorded for this clone. V is TRBV5-6 and J is TRBJ1-5; possibly TRBD1 for D (6 bases). V gave up 1 base and J gave up 4 bases, with 6 bases separating them. Germline V gives CDR1 SGHDT, CDR2 YYEEEE. The CDR3 has 13 residues. CDR3 region: CASSLQGNQPQHF. The CDR3 DNA sequence: TGTGCCAGCAGCTTGCAGGGGAATCAGCCCCAGCATTTT.

The chain combines TRBV7-3 with TRBJ1-1, with a weak D call TRBD1 (5 bases). Trimming took 6 bases from V and 1 from J, leaving 12 bases between them. The CDR3 contains 14 residues. CDR1 SGHTA and CDR2 FQGTGA come from the germline V gene. CDR3 DNA sequence: TGTGCCAGCAGTAATAGAGGACAGAACACTGAAGCTTTCTTT. Translated, it gives CASSNRGQNTEAFF.

V is TRBV7-3 and J is TRBJ1-1; D is perhaps TRBD1 (5 bases). Germline CDR1 is SGHTA and CDR2 is FQGTGA. The CDR3 covers 13 residues. Trimming left V 2 bases short and J 3 bases short, with 7 bases between. Here the CDR3 DNA reads TGTGCCAGCAGCTTAGGGGGTGACACTGAAGCTTTCTTT. It encodes CASSLGGDTEAFF.

The chain is built from TRBV9 and TRBJ2-2; D not resolved. Between the trimmed V and J ends, which lost 0 bases and 1 base, there was a span of 4 bases. The CDR3 contains 14 residues. Germline CDR1 SGDLS, CDR2 YYNGEE. This chain's CDR3 is CASSVVGNTGELFF. As DNA, the CDR3 is TGTGCCAGCAGCGTAGTGGGGAACACCGGGGAGCTGTTTTTT.

The sample holds a few counts of this clone. This chain links TRBV27 with TRBJ2-7, with TRBD2 as a possible D gene (6 bases). The CDR3 length is 15 residues. CDR1 and CDR2 (germline): MNHEY, SMNVEV (reference sequence). Trimming took off 2 bases at V and 0 bases at J, with 11 bases between the two ends. Here the CDR3 reads CASSLRAGPSYEQYF. Written as DNA, the CDR3 is TGTGCCAGCAGTTTAAGGGCGGGGCCCTCCTACGAGCAGTACTTC.

This clone has a single count. The CDR3 DNA reads TGTGCCAGCACCCCAGGGGCAGGGGCTGGGCGGGTCACTGAAGCTTTCTTT. Translating it yields CASTPGAGAGRVTEAFF. The chain has TRBV9 and TRBJ1-1; tentative D call: TRBD1 (6 bases). V lost 6 bases to trimming and J lost 4 bases, with 25 bases between them. Germline CDR1 is SGDLS and CDR2 is YYNGEE. The CDR3 length is 17 residues. The full variable domain, with the rest looked up from reference TRBV9 and TRBJ1-1, is DSGVTQTPKHLITATGQRVTLRCSPRSGDLSVYWYQQSLDQGLQFLIQYYNGEERAKGNILERFSAQQFPDLHSELNLSSLELGDSALYFCASTPGAGAGRVTEAFFGQGTRLTVV.

The chain combines TRBV7-9 with TRBJ1-2; TRBD1 might be the D (6 bases). Germline assignment: CDR1 SEHNR and CDR2 FQNEAQ (reference sequence). The CDR3 runs 17 residues. The ends were cut back, 7 bases at V and 6 bases at J, with 27 bases in the middle. The CDR3 is CASTPGGARYLWDGYTF. DNA for the CDR3: TGTGCCAGCACCCCGGGGGGGGCACGCTACCTCTGGGATGGCTACACCTTC.

This clone has only a few counts. The chain joins TRBV6-1 to TRBJ2-7, with D possibly matching TRBD2 (6 bases). V lost 5 bases to trimming and J lost 3 bases, with 14 bases between them. The CDR3 loop spans 14 amino acids. Germline CDR1 reads MNHNS; CDR2 reads SASEGT. The CDR3 sequence: CASSINLRDYEQYF. CDR3 sequence (DNA): TGTGCCAGCAGTATAAATTTGCGGGACTACGAGCAGTACTTC.

The DNA of the CDR3 is TGTGCCAGCAGCAACACCCCACCGAGGGCATCGAAAACATACGAGCAGTACTTC. Translating gives CASSNTPPRASKTYEQYF. J is TRBJ2-7 and V is TRBV7-2, with D maybe TRBD2 (5 bases). The CDR3 spans 18 residues. V lost 5 bases and J lost 4, with 27 bases in between. CDR1 and CDR2 (germline): SGHTA, FQGNSA.

The chain is built from TRBV27 and TRBJ1-2; 9 bases line up with TRBD1. CDR3 length equals 15 residues. Germline lookup yields CDR1 MNHEY and CDR2 SMNVEV (reference sequence). V lost 10 bases to trimming and J lost 8 bases; unmatched junction nucleotides: 17. This CDR3 reads CATRPPGTGIYGYTF. In DNA, the CDR3 is TGTGCCACCCGACCACCGGGGACAGGGATTTACGGCTACACCTTC.

The chain has TRBV4-1 and TRBJ2-1; TRBD2 matches 8 bases. The CDR3 is 16 amino acids. The V gene end was trimmed by 6 bases and the J gene end by 0 bases; junction bases not matched to a gene: 7. Germline values: CDR1 MGHRA, CDR2 YSYEKL. DNA for the CDR3: TGCGCCAGCAGTCCCCAACTAGCGGACTCCTACAATGAGCAGTTCTTC. Protein sequence: CASSPQLADSYNEQFF.

The V call is TRBV2, the J call TRBJ1-1; D is perhaps TRBD1 (6 bases). Germline V lookup: CDR1 SNHLY, CDR2 FYNNEI. CDR3 length equals 15 residues. V was shortened by 0 bases and J by 1 base, with 9 bases between the two germline ends. The chain's CDR3 is CASSEAGRGNTEAFF. The CDR3 bases are TGTGCCAGCAGTGAAGCGGGCAGGGGGAACACTGAAGCTTTCTTT.

The rearrangement links TRBV6-5 to TRBJ1-4; D gene uncertain. Per germline, CDR1 MNHEY and CDR2 SVGAGI. Trimming pared 5 bases from V and 1 base from J, leaving 8 bases between. This CDR3 region has 14 residues. The CDR3 DNA sequence: TGTGCCAGCAGTCGGACCCAAACTAATGAAAAACTGTTTTTT. The encoded protein is CASSRTQTNEKLFF.

Concerning this clone itself: Germline and junction disagree at one end, which may indicate a read error. V is TRBV10-1 and J is TRBJ2-1; D possibly corresponds to TRBD1 (6 bases). Per germline, CDR1 WNHNN and CDR2 SYGVQD (reference sequence). The CDR3 totals 16 residues. This CDR3 reads CASSAAGEKSSNEQFF. The CDR3 DNA reads as TGCGCCAGCAGTGCGGCAGGGGAAAAATCCTCCAATGAGCAGTTCTTC.

This clone was counted between two and nine times. J is TRBJ2-1 and V is TRBV9; unclear D gene. The V end was cut by 0 bases, the J end by 3 bases, with 1 base between. Per the germline V gene, CDR1 is SGDLS and CDR2 is YYNGEE. This CDR3 contains 12 residues. The CDR3: CASSVGYNEQFF. The CDR3 nucleotides are TGTGCCAGCAGCGTAGGCTACAATGAGCAGTTCTTC.

In its sample, this clone was seen once. This rearrangement joins TRBV30 to TRBJ2-7; 9 nucleotides line up with TRBD2. V lost 2 bases to trimming and J lost 4 bases; unmatched junction nucleotides: 15. The CDR3 sequence is 17 residues long. Germline loops: CDR1 GTSNPN, CDR2 SVGIG (reference sequence). This CDR3 is CAWSLRASGTRTYEQYF. CDR3 coding DNA: TGTGCCTGGAGTCTACGGGCTAGCGGGACCCGGACGTACGAGCAGTACTTC.

The CDR3 loop reads CASSATGGWNTEAFF. CDR3 bases: TGTGCCAGCAGTGCTACAGGGGGCTGGAACACTGAAGCTTTCTTT. This chain connects TRBV2 to TRBJ1-1; 9 bases map to TRBD1. The CDR3 totals 15 residues. Unmatched junction bases numbered 4, after V lost 4 bases and J lost 1 base. Germline loops: CDR1 SNHLY, CDR2 FYNNEI.

The chain uses TRBV6-1 and TRBJ2-1; D possibly corresponds to TRBD1 (8 bases). The CDR3 has 14 amino acids. The V and J ends lost 10 bases and 8 bases respectively, with 21 bases between them. CDR1 is MNHNS, CDR2 SASEGT, per germline. The CDR3, as DNA: TGTGCCATCCAGACCACAGGGGGAGGGGATGAGCAGTTCTTC. Translating gives CAIQTTGGGDEQFF.

The chain couples TRBV2 to TRBJ2-3; no clear D gene. Trimming took 4 bases from V and 2 from J, leaving 10 bases between them. The length of the CDR3 is 14 residues. Germline CDR1 reads SNHLY; CDR2 reads FYNNEI. The CDR3 region has the DNA TGTGCCAGCAGTGGGCAAAGGAACACAGATACGCAGTATTTT. Protein: CASSGQRNTDTQYF. Full variable domain (rest looked up from reference TRBV2 and TRBJ2-3): EPEVTQTPSHQVTQMGQEVILRCVPISNHLYFYWYRQILGQKVEFLVSFYNNEISEKSEIFDDQFSVERPDGSNFTLKIRSTKLEDSAMYFCASSGQRNTDTQYFGPGTRLTVL.

This clone was detected a few times. The chain joins TRBV5-1 to TRBJ2-1, with a tentative D call TRBD2 (6 bases). Germline lookup yields CDR1 SGHRS and CDR2 YFSETQ. V lost 0 bases and J 6 bases, leaving 10 bases between the germline ends. The CDR3 has 14 amino acids. The CDR3 DNA reads TGCGCCAGCAGCTTGGGGGGACTGCGCAATGAGCAGTTCTTC. Translating it yields CASSLGGLRNEQFF.

The chain uses TRBV18 and TRBJ1-1; 8 bases map to TRBD1. CDR3 length: 17 residues. Germline lookup yields CDR1 KGHSH and CDR2 LQKENI. V lost 4 bases and J lost 6; bases outside the gene matches: 16. The CDR3 bases are TGTGCCAGCTCACAACTGGACAGGGTGAGGAGTCTTTCTGAAGCTTTCTTT. The encoded protein is CASSQLDRVRSLSEAFF.

This clone showed up just a few times. V and J are TRBV7-9 and TRBJ2-7; possibly TRBD1 or TRBD2 for D (5 bases each). There are 15 residues in the CDR3. The germline V gene encodes CDR1 SEHNR and CDR2 FQNEAQ (reference sequence). V was trimmed by 5 bases and J by 2 bases, leaving 16 bases between them. The CDR3 region has the DNA TGTGCCAGCAGCCCAAGAGAGGGGATAACCTACGAGCAGTACTTC. Translated: CASSPREGITYEQYF.

The chain combines TRBV29-1 with TRBJ1-2; unclear D gene. The V end lost 6 bases, the J end lost 0 bases, and 17 bases lay between the germline ends. This CDR3 is built from 15 residues. Germline V gives CDR1 SQVTM, CDR2 ANQGSEA. The CDR3 reads CSVADRATSNYGYTF. Written as DNA, the CDR3 is TGCAGCGTAGCGGACCGGGCCACCTCTAACTATGGCTACACCTTC. Full variable domain (rest looked up from reference TRBV29-1 and TRBJ1-2): SAVISQKPSRDICQRGTSLTIQCQVDSQVTMMFWYRQQPGQSLTLIATANQGSEATYESGFVIDKFPISRPNLTFSTLTVSNMSPEDSSIYLCSVADRATSNYGYTFGSGTRLTVV.

This chain uses TRBV6-1 with TRBJ1-2; no firm D call. Trimming shortened V by 5 bases and J by 5 bases, and 6 bases separated the two germline ends. The CDR3 covers 11 residues. From germline, CDR1 is MNHNS and CDR2 SASEGT. Here the CDR3 reads CASSPAYGYTF. The CDR3 DNA follows: TGTGCCAGCAGTCCGGCATATGGCTACACCTTC.